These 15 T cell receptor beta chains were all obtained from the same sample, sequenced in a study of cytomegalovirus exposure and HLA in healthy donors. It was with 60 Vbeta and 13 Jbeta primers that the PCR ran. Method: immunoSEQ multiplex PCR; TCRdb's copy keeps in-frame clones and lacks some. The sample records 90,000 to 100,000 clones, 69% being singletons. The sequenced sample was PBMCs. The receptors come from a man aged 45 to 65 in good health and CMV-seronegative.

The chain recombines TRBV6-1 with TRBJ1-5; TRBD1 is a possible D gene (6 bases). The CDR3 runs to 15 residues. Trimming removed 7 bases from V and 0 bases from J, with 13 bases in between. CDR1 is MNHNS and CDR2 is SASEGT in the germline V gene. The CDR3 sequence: CASNPGTLSNQPQHF. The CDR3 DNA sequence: TGTGCCAGCAACCCCGGGACACTTAGCAATCAGCCCCAGCATTTT.

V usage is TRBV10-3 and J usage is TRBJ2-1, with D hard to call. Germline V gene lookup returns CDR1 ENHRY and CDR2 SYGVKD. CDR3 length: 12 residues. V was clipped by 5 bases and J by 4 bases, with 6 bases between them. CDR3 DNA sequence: TGTGCCATCAGTCAAACTTACAATGAGCAGTTCTTC. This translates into CAISQTYNEQFF.

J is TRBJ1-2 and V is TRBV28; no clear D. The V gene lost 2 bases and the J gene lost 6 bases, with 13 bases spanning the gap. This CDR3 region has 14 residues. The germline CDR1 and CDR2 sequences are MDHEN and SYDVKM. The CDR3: CASSLITVADGYTF. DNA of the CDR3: TGTGCCAGCAGTTTAATCACGGTCGCTGATGGCTACACCTTC.

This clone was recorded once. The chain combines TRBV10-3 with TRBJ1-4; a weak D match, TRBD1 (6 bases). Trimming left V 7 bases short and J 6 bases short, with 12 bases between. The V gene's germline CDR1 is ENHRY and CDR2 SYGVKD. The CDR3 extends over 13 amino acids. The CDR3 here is CAINGGWDEKLFF. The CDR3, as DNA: TGTGCCATCAATGGGGGCTGGGATGAAAAACTGTTTTTT.

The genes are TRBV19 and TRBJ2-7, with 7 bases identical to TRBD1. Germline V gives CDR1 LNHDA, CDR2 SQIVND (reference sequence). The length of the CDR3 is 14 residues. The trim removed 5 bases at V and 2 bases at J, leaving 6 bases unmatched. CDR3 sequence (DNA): TGTGCCAGTAGTTCCCGGGACAGAGCCTACGAGCAGTACTTC. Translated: CASSSRDRAYEQYF.

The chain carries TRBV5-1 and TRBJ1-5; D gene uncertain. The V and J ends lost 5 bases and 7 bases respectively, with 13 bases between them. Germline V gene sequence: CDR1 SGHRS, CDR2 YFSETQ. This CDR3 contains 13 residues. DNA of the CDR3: TGCGCCAGCAGAGGAGGGTCCGGCCAGCCCCAGCATTTT. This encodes CASRGGSGQPQHF.

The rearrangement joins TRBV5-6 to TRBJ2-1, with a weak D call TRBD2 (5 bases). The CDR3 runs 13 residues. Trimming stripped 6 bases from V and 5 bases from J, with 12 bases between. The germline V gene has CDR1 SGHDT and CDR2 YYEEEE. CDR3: CASTRGPNNEQFF. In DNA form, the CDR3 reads TGTGCCAGCACTCGAGGGCCGAACAATGAGCAGTTCTTC.

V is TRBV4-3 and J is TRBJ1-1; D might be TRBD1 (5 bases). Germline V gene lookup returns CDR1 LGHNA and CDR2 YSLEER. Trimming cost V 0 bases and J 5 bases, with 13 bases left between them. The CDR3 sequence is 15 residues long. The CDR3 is CASSQDPRTNTEAFF. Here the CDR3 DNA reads TGCGCCAGCAGCCAAGATCCCCGGACAAATACTGAAGCTTTCTTT.

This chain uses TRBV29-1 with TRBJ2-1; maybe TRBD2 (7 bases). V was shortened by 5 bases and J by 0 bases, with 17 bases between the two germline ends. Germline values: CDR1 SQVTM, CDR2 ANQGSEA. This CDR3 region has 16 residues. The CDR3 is CSVTKGGTSSYNEQFF. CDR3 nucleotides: TGCAGCGTTACTAAGGGGGGGACATCCTCCTACAATGAGCAGTTCTTC.

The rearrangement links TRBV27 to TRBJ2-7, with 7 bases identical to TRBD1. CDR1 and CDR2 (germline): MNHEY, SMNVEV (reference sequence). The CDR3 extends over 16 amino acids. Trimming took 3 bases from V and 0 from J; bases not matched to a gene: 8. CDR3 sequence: CASSFSTGRISYEQYF. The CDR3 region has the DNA TGTGCCAGCAGTTTTTCGACAGGGCGCATCTCCTACGAGCAGTACTTC.

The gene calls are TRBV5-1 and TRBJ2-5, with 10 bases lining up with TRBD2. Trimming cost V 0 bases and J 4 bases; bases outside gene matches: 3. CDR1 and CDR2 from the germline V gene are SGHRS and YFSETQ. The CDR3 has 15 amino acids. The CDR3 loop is CASSLALAGGETQYF. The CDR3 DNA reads TGCGCCAGCAGCTTGGCCTTAGCGGGAGGAGAGACCCAGTACTTC.

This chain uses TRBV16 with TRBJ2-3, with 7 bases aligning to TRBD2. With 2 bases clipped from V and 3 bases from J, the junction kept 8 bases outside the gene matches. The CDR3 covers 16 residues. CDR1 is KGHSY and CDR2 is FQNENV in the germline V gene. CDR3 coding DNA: TGTGCCAGCAGCCAAATCGATCCGGGGGGAACAGATACGCAGTATTTT. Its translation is CASSQIDPGGTDTQYF.

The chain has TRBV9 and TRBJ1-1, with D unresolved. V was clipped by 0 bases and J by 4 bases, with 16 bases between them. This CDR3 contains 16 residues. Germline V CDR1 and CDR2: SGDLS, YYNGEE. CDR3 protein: CASSVGGYGTTTEAFF. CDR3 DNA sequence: TGTGCCAGCAGCGTAGGAGGTTACGGAACCACCACTGAAGCTTTCTTT. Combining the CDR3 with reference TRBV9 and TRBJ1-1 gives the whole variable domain DSGVTQTPKHLITATGQRVTLRCSPRSGDLSVYWYQQSLDQGLQFLIQYYNGEERAKGNILERFSAQQFPDLHSELNLSSLELGDSALYFCASSVGGYGTTTEAFFGQGTRLTVV.

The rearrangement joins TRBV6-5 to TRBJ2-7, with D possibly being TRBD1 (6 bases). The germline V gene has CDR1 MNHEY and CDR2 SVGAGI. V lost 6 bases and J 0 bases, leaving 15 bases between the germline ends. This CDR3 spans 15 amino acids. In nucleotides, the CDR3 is TGTGCCAGCAGCCGTGGGGGCTTAAGCTCCTACGAGCAGTACTTC. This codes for CASSRGGLSSYEQYF.

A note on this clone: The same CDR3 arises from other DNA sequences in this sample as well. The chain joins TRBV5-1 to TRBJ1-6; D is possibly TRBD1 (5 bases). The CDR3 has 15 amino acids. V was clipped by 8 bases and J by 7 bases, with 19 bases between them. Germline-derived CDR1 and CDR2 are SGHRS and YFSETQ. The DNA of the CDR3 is TGCGCCAGTAGTGAGCAGGGCTTGCGGAATTCACCCCTCCACTTT. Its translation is CASSEQGLRNSPLHF.